This T cell receptor beta chain appears in the sequencing data of a study of identical twins. CDR1 and CDR2 from the germline V gene are SGHAT and FQNNGV. The CDR3 is made up of 16 amino acids. Between the trimmed V and J ends, which lost 1 base and 0 bases, there was a span of 10 bases. Using its own MiXCR run on the 5' RACE reads, TCRdb lists one record per CDR3 protein. The sample lists around 570,000 distinct CDR3 sequences, more than 9% seen once, with 2.5% to 3.5% in the top ten. These data were also reused for a study on yellow fever vaccine responses in identical twins.

Material for sequencing was PBMCs. This receptor was obtained from a woman in her late teens or twenties in good health. V usage is TRBV11-2 and J usage is TRBJ2-4, with D possibly TRBD2 on 6 matching bases. CDR3 residues: CASSLGGLLAKNIQYF. CDR3 DNA sequence: TGTGCCAGCAGCTTAGGTGGACTACTAGCCAAAAACATTCAGTACTTC.